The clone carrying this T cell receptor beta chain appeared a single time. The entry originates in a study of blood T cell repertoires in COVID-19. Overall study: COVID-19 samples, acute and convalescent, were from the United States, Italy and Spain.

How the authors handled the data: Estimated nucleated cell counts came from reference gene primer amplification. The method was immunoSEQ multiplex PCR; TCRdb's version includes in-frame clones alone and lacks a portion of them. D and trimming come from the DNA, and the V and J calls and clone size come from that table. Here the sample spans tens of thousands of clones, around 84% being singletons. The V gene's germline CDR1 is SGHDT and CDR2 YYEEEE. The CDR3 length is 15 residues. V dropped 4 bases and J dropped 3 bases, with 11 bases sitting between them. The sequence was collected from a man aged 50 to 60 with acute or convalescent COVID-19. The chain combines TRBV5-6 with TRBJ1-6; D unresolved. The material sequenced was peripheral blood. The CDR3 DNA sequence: TGTGCCAGCAGCCGGGGAGGCTACTATAATTCACCCCTCCACTTT. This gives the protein CASSRGGYYNSPLHF.